The T cell receptor (beta chain) described here comes from a study of shared T cell receptors in the human thymus. The CDR3 has 21 residues. Germline assignment: CDR1 SNHLY and CDR2 FYNNEI. V gave up 2 bases and J gave up 0 bases, with 26 bases separating them. Data came from immunoSEQ multiplex PCR; TCRdb stores just in-frame clones and leaves some out. The sample lists approximately 660,000 clones, approximately 88% occurring once. The same data also contributed to another study, on human thymus T cells.

This sequence originates from a boy younger than two with a congenital heart defect. V and J are TRBV2 and TRBJ2-4; possibly TRBD2 for D (6 bases). Sequenced input: thymocytes. CDR3 sequence (DNA): TGTGCCAGCAGTGAAACTTCTCTGGGGAGGACCACCCCTCTAGCCAAAAACATTCAGTACTTC. The encoded protein is CASSETSLGRTTPLAKNIQYF.